Below are 9 T cell receptor beta chains sequenced from a single sample in a study of tissue T cells after allogeneic stem cell transplantation. Clones were sequenced by immunoSEQ multiplex PCR, and TCRdb holds only the in-frame ones, with some missing. Of about 22,000 clones listed, over 60% are singletons. The source material was spleen. These receptors all come from a female BALB/c mouse in good health. The strain's MHC haplotype is H2-d.

Regarding this clone: The listed genes are named as in mouse. The read comes to an end 1 residue before the CDR3 does, leaving the germline J gene to fill in the end. The V call is TRBV5, the J call TRBJ2-1; 10 bases are shared with TRBD1. The CDR3 runs to 15 residues. CDR1 and CDR2 from the germline V gene are LGHNA and YNLKQL (reference sequence). V was pared by 6 bases and J by 6 bases, with 8 bases of the junction left unmatched. Here the CDR3 reads CASSRTGGFLAEQFF. The DNA read from the CDR3 is TGTGCCAGCAGTCGGACAGGGGGTTTTCTTGCTGAGCAGTTC.

To note about this clone: The gene names given are mouse names. With the read ending 1 residue before the CDR3 end, the germline J gene is used to fill in that end. The gene calls are TRBV13-2 and TRBJ1-2; maybe TRBD1 (6 bases). Trimming left V 6 bases short and J 4 bases short, with 13 bases between. This CDR3 has 13 amino acids. From germline, CDR1 is NNHNN and CDR2 SYGAGS (reference sequence). The sequenced CDR3 bases are TGTGCCAGCGTAAGGGGGGCGATCTCCGACTACACC. Protein: CASVRGAISDYT. The full CDR3 protein is CASVRGAISDYTF.

In the case of this clone: Gene labels here are mouse ones. Sequencing ends 1 residue short of the CDR3 end; the germline J gene provides the rest. The chain recombines TRBV29 with TRBJ2-5, with D possibly being TRBD1 (6 bases). The CDR3 totals 13 residues. Germline V lookup: CDR1 MSHET, CDR2 SYDVDS. The ends were cut back, 6 bases at V and 2 bases at J, with 9 bases in the middle. The sequenced part of the CDR3 DNA is TGTGCTAGCAGCAGGGGCGGCCAAGACACCCAGTAC. This translates into CASSRGGQDTQY. The CDR3 in full is CASSRGGQDTQYF.

As to this clone: The gene symbols are mouse symbols. From the germline J gene comes the end of the CDR3, since the read stops 1 residue before it. The genes are TRBV31 and TRBJ2-2; D may be TRBD1 (6 bases). The ends were cut back, 2 bases at V and 1 base at J, with 11 bases in the middle. Germline assignment: CDR1 GKSSPN and CDR2 SITVG. The CDR3 spans 15 residues. The part of the CDR3 DNA that was read is TGTGCCTGGAGTATGGGACATCTAAACACCGGGCAGCTCTAC. Amino acids: CAWSMGHLNTGQLY. The entire CDR3 protein is CAWSMGHLNTGQLYF. Full variable domain (remainder filled in from reference TRBV31 and TRBJ2-2): AQTIHQWPVAEIKAVGSPLSLGCTIKGKSSPNLYWYWQATGGTLQQLFYSITVGQVESVVQLNLSASRPKDDQFILSTEKLLLSHSGFYLCAWSMGHLNTGQLYFGEGSKLTVL.

As to this clone: All gene names here are mouse names. The sequence runs out 1 residue before the end of the CDR3; the remainder is reconstructed from the germline J gene. J is TRBJ2-4 and V is TRBV13-2; possible D gene TRBD1, 5 bases. V lost 3 bases and J lost 11, with 7 bases in between. CDR1 and CDR2 from the germline V gene are NNHNN and SYGAGS (reference sequence). This CDR3 spans 10 amino acids. The CDR3 bases that were read are TGTGCCAGCGGTGGGACACTCTTGTAC. It yields the protein CASGGTLLY. The entire CDR3 sequence reads CASGGTLLYF.

On this clone: The genes are named according to mouse. The read halts 1 residue ahead of the CDR3 end, with the missing end drawn from the germline J gene. This chain joins TRBV20 and TRBJ2-4, with D uncertain. The V gene lost 2 bases and the J gene lost 0 bases, with 6 bases spanning the gap. The CDR3 length is 13 residues. Germline V gene sequence: CDR1 GFQATS, CDR2 STVNSAI. The CDR3 sequence is CGARTASQNTLYF. The part of the CDR3 DNA that was read is TGTGGTGCTAGGACAGCTAGTCAAAACACCTTGTAC.

This clone was detected only a few times. Since a much larger clone is just one base distant, this may be a read error. Here the gene names and germline are mouse. The read ends 1 residue early relative to the CDR3; the germline J gene fills the gap. J is TRBJ2-7 and V is TRBV13-2; 8 bases fit TRBD1. The CDR3 totals 11 residues. Germline CDR1 reads NNHNN; CDR2 reads SYGAGS (reference sequence). The ends lost 5 bases at V and 6 bases at J; junction bases unmatched: 1. The CDR3 region is CASGTGVEQYF. CDR3 DNA, as far as it was read: TGTGCCAGCGGGACAGGGGTTGAACAGTAC.

Notes on this clone: Mouse gene names and germline throughout. The CDR3 end lies 1 residue beyond the end of the read and is filled in from the germline J gene. The chain is built from TRBV19 and TRBJ2-5; no firm D call. Trimming took off 3 bases at V and 0 bases at J, with 5 bases between the two ends. Germline V gene sequence: CDR1 FNHDT, CDR2 SITEND (reference sequence). The length of the CDR3 is 13 residues. Partial CDR3 DNA: TGTGCCAGCAGTACAATTAACCAAGACACCCAGTAC. It yields the protein CASSTINQDTQY. The whole CDR3 reads CASSTINQDTQYF.

In regard to this clone: Any gene name here is a mouse gene name. Sequencing ends 1 residue short of the CDR3 end; the germline J gene provides the rest. The chain joins TRBV13-1 to TRBJ1-4, with TRBD1 identical over 9 bases. This CDR3 spans 16 amino acids. Germline CDR1 NSHNY, CDR2 SYGAGN. The V gene end was trimmed by 2 bases and the J gene end by 3 bases; junction bases not matched to a gene: 5. Incomplete CDR3 DNA: TGTGCCAGCAGTGAGGCTCGGACAGGGGCCAACGAAAGATTATTT. This translates into CASSEARTGANERLF. The whole CDR3 sequence reads CASSEARTGANERLFF.